One sample yielded the 14 T cell receptor beta chains listed below, sequenced in a study of cytomegalovirus exposure and HLA in healthy donors. The PCR contained 60 Vbeta and 13 Jbeta primers. Profiled with immunoSEQ multiplex PCR; TCRdb holds only in-frame clones, not every one. The sample shows some 50,000 clones, around three quarters of them seen only once. The sample was PBMCs. The receptors here all came from a man aged 25-45 years in good health and CMV-seronegative.

The genes are TRBV12-5 and TRBJ1-1; 10 nucleotides line up with TRBD1. The CDR3 spans 15 residues. The ends lost 4 bases at V and 11 bases at J; junction bases unmatched: 13. The V gene's germline CDR1 is LGHNT and CDR2 FRNRAP. CDR3 bases: TGTGCTAGTGGTTCGGGGACTCCGGGACAGGGGAGGGCTTTCTTT. Translated: CASGSGTPGQGRAFF.

The chain couples TRBV7-8 to TRBJ2-5, with 13 bases that match TRBD2. The CDR3 has 20 amino acids. CDR1 is SGHVS, CDR2 FQNEAQ, per germline. V lost 4 bases, J lost 2 bases, and 16 bases stayed unmatched. The CDR3 reads CASSSPDRGTSGTAQETQYF. The CDR3 nucleotides read TGTGCCAGCAGCTCCCCCGATAGGGGGACTAGCGGGACAGCGCAAGAGACCCAGTACTTC.

The chain is built from TRBV23-1 and TRBJ2-7, with 7 bases identical to TRBD1. TRBV23-1 is an ORF for which the function is uncertain. The V segment lost 6 bases and the J segment 8 bases; nucleotides outside the gene matches: 7. The CDR3 has 12 residues. The CDR3 is CASRPRQGKQYF. CDR3 nucleotides: TGCGCCAGCAGACCCAGACAGGGCAAGCAGTACTTC.

V and J are TRBV5-1 and TRBJ2-1, with TRBD1 matching 8 bases. Trimming cost V 4 bases and J 8 bases; bases outside gene matches: 8. The germline CDR1 and CDR2 sequences are SGHRS and YFSETQ. The CDR3 has 14 residues. The CDR3 region has the DNA TGCGCCAGCAGCCCCGGACAGGGAAGGGATGAGCAGTTCTTC. This translates into CASSPGQGRDEQFF.

J is TRBJ1-4 and V is TRBV25-1; 11 bases line up with TRBD1. This CDR3 is 16 amino acids long. V shed 3 bases and J 6 bases; nucleotides not matched to a gene: 6. Germline-derived CDR1 and CDR2 are MGHDK and SYGVNS. CDR3 sequence reads: CASSDSKGQGDEKLFF. CDR3 nucleotide sequence: TGTGCCAGCAGTGACTCCAAGGGACAGGGGGATGAAAAACTGTTTTTT.

This clone has just one count. The genes are TRBV29-1 and TRBJ2-7; D remains ambiguous. Trimming cost V 6 bases and J 1 base, with 10 bases left between them. This CDR3 is built from 12 residues. Germline V gene lookup returns CDR1 SQVTM and CDR2 ANQGSEA. This CDR3 is CSVYTASYEQYF. CDR3 in DNA: TGCAGCGTCTACACAGCTTCCTACGAGCAGTACTTC.

The rearrangement joins TRBV7-9 to TRBJ2-5, with 7 bases matching TRBD1. Germline CDR1 is SEHNR and CDR2 is FQNEAQ (reference sequence). CDR3 length equals 15 residues. The trim removed 2 bases at V and 5 bases at J, leaving 8 bases unmatched. CDR3 region: CASSLPRTGRETQYF. The CDR3 DNA is TGTGCCAGCAGCTTACCAAGGACAGGCCGGGAGACCCAGTACTTC.

This clone turned up a few times. V is TRBV14 and J is TRBJ2-1, with TRBD2 matching 8 bases. The CDR3 covers 16 residues. The V and J ends lost 0 bases and 6 bases, in that order; junction bases with no gene match: 7. Germline loops: CDR1 SGHDN, CDR2 FVKESK. The DNA of the CDR3 is TGTGCCAGCAGCCAAGACGGAGCGGGAGTCCTCAATGAGCAGTTCTTC. Translating gives CASSQDGAGVLNEQFF.

The J gene is TRBJ1-4, the V gene TRBV5-4, with D perhaps matching TRBD1 (6 bases). Trimming shortened V by 0 bases and J by 7 bases, and 10 bases separated the two germline ends. Germline V gene data show CDR1 as SGHNT and CDR2 as YYREEE (reference sequence). The CDR3 runs 14 residues. The chain's CDR3 is CASSLEQGFEKLFF. CDR3 in DNA: TGTGCCAGCAGCTTGGAACAGGGATTTGAAAAACTGTTTTTT.

This clone occurred a few times. V gene TRBV6-5 combines with J gene TRBJ2-1; tentatively, D is TRBD2 (6 bases). Germline CDR1 reads MNHEY; CDR2 reads SVGAGI. CDR3 length equals 15 residues. V lost 6 bases, J lost 6 bases, and 18 bases lay in between. This CDR3 reads CASSPGLLAANEQFF. In DNA, the CDR3 is TGTGCCAGCAGCCCGGGACTCCTGGCGGCCAATGAGCAGTTCTTC.

This clone showed up just once. Without the conserved terminal phenylalanine or tryptophan, this CDR3 likely stems from a read error. V and J are TRBV27 and TRBJ1-2, with D possibly TRBD1 on 5 matching bases. The V end was cut by 6 bases, the J end by 7 bases, with 15 bases between. CDR1 MNHEY and CDR2 SMNVEV come from the germline V gene (reference sequence). The CDR3 consists of 13 residues. The CDR3 loop reads CASSPTPRVGYTV. CDR3 nucleotides: TGTGCCAGCAGCCCCACACCCAGGGTTGGCTACACCGTC.

The gene calls are TRBV28 and TRBJ2-7, with 10 bases that match TRBD2. Trimming cost V 2 bases and J 5 bases; bases outside gene matches: 3. Germline V gene sequence: CDR1 MDHEN, CDR2 SYDVKM. The CDR3 contains 14 residues. CDR3 sequence (DNA): TGTGCCAGCAGTTTAAGCGGGAGGGTGGACGAGCAGTACTTC. Protein sequence: CASSLSGRVDEQYF.

The V and J genes are TRBV7-2 and TRBJ2-7; D gene uncertain. V dropped 3 bases and J dropped 2 bases, with 14 bases sitting between them. Germline loops: CDR1 SGHTA, CDR2 FQGNSA. CDR3 length: 15 amino acids. CDR3 residues: CASSFSPTAPYEQYF. CDR3 sequence (DNA): TGTGCCAGCAGCTTCTCCCCTACAGCCCCCTACGAGCAGTACTTC. The full variable domain, rest sourced from reference TRBV7-2 and TRBJ2-7, is GAGVSQSPSNKVTEKGKDVELRCDPISGHTALYWYRQSLGQGLEFLIYFQGNSAPDKSGLPSDRFSAERTGGSVSTLTIQRTQQEDSAVYLCASSFSPTAPYEQYFGPGTRLTVT.

The chain uses TRBV9 and TRBJ1-3; 8 bases fit TRBD1. The CDR3 has 15 residues. Germline V lookup: CDR1 SGDLS, CDR2 YYNGEE. J lost 4 bases, V lost 4 bases, and 7 bases had no gene match. CDR3 sequence reads: CASSPRQGTGNTIYF. The CDR3 DNA sequence: TGTGCCAGCAGCCCACGACAGGGGACAGGAAACACCATATATTTT. Using reference TRBV9 and TRBJ1-3 for the parts outside the CDR3, the full variable domain is DSGVTQTPKHLITATGQRVTLRCSPRSGDLSVYWYQQSLDQGLQFLIQYYNGEERAKGNILERFSAQQFPDLHSELNLSSLELGDSALYFCASSPRQGTGNTIYFGEGSWLTVV.